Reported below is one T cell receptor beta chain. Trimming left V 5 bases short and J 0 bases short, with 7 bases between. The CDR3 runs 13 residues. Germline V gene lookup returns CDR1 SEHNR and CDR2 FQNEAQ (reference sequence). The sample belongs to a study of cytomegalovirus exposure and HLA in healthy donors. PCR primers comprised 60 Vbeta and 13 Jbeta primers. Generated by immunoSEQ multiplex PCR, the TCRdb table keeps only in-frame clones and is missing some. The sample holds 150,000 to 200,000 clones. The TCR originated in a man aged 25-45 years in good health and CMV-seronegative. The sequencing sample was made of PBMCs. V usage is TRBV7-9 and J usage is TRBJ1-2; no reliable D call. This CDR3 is CASSPTANYGYTF. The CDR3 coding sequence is TGTGCCAGCAGCCCGACTGCTAACTATGGCTACACCTTC. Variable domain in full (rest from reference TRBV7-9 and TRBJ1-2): DTGVSQNPRHKITKRGQNVTFRCDPISEHNRLYWYRQTLGQGPEFLTYFQNEAQLEKSRLLSDRFSAERPKGSFSTLEIQRTEQGDSAMYLCASSPTANYGYTFGSGTRLTVV.